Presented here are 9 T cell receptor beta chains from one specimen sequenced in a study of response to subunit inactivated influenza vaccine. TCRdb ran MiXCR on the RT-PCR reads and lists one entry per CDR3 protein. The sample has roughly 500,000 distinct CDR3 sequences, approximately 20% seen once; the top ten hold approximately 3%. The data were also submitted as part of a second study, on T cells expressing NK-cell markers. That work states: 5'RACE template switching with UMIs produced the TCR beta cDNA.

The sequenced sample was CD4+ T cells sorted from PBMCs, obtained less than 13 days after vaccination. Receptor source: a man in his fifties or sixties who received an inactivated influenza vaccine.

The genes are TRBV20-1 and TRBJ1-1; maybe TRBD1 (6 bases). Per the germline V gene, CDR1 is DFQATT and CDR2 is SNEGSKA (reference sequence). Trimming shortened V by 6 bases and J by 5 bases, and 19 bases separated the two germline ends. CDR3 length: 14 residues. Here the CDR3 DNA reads TGCAGTGCCCCGATACCCCAGGGGTGGACTGAAGCTTTCTTT. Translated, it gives CSAPIPQGWTEAFF.

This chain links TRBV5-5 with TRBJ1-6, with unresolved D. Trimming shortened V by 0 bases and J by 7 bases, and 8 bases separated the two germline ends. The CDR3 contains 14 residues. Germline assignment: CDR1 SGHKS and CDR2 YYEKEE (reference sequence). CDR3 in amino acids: CASSLELRNSPLHF. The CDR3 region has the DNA TGTGCCAGCAGCTTGGAACTGCGAAATTCACCCCTCCACTTT.

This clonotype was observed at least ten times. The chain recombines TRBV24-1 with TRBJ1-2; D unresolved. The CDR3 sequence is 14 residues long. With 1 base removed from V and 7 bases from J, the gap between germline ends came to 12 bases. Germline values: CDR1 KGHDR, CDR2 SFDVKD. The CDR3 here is CATSDFLSSSGYTF. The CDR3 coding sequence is TGTGCCACCAGTGATTTCCTGTCCAGTTCTGGCTACACCTTC.

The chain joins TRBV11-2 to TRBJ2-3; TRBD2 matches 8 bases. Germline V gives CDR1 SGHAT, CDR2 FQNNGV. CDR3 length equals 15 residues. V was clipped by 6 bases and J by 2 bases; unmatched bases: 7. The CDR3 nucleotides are TGTGCCAGCAGACCCCTGCGGGGGGCCACAGATACGCAGTATTTT. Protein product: CASRPLRGATDTQYF.

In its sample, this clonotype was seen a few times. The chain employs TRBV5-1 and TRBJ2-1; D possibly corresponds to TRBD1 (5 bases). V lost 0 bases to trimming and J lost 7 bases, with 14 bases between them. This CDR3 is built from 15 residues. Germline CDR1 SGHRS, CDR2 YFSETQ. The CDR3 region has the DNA TGCGCCAGCAGCTTGGCGCAGGGTATAAGGAATGAGCAGTTCTTC. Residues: CASSLAQGIRNEQFF.

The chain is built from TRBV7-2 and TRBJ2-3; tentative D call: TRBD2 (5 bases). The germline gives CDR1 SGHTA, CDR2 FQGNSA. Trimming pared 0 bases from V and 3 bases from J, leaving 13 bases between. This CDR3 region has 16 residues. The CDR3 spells CASSLAIGRWTDTQYF. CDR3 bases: TGTGCCAGCAGCTTAGCGATAGGGAGATGGACAGATACGCAGTATTTT. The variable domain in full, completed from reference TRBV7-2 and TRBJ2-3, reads GAGVSQSPSNKVTEKGKDVELRCDPISGHTALYWYRQSLGQGLEFLIYFQGNSAPDKSGLPSDRFSAERTGGSVSTLTIQRTQQEDSAVYLCASSLAIGRWTDTQYFGPGTRLTVL.

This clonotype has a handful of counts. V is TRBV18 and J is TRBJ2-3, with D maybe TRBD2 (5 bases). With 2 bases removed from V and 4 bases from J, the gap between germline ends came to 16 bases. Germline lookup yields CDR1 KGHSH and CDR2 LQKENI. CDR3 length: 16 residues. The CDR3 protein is CASSPKSSFSSDTQYF. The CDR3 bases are TGTGCCAGCTCACCAAAGTCTAGCTTCAGCTCAGATACGCAGTATTTT.

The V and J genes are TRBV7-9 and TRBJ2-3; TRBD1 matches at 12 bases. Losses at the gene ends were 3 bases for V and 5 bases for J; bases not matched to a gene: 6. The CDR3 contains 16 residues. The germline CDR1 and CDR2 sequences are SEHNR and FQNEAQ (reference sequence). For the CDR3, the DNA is TGTGCCAGCAGCTTTGGGGACAGGGGGCGAGGAGATACGCAGTATTTT. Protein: CASSFGDRGRGDTQYF.

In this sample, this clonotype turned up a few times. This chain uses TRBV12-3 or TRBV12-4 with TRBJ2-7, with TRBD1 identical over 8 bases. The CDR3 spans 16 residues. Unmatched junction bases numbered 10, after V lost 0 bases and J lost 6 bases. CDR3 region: CASSLARTGNEGEQYF. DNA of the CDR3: TGTGCCAGCAGTTTAGCGCGGACAGGGAATGAAGGCGAGCAGTACTTC.